The source of this TCR beta chain is a study of technical replicates of blood from four donors. Method: immunoSEQ multiplex PCR; TCRdb's copy keeps in-frame clones and lacks some. The repertoire consists of some 71,000 clones, with around 97% occurring once and the leading ten covering around 0.18%. The germline CDR1 and CDR2 sequences are SGHRS and YFSETQ. The junction had 11 bases not matched to a gene; V was cut back by 4 bases and J by 5 bases. This CDR3 is 16 amino acids long. This clonotype was sampled from a human donor in good health. What was sequenced was T cells isolated from PBMCs. The chain uses TRBV5-1 and TRBJ1-4; 7 bases align to TRBD1. CDR3 protein: CASSPQGTGLNEKLFF. The CDR3 DNA sequence: TGCGCCAGCAGCCCACAGGGGACGGGCTTGAATGAAAAACTGTTTTTT.